Following are 20 T cell receptor beta chains from one sample sequenced in a study of OX40 agonist ivuxolimab in advanced cancers. Repertoires were generated with immunoSEQ multiplex PCR, while TCRdb's copy carries only in-frame clones and drops some. The sample contains about 70,000 clones, around 82% of which appear only once. This sample comprised CD4+ or CD8+ T cells sorted from blood, obtained in a trial of the OX40 agonist ivuxolimab. These receptors were taken from an adult with an advanced solid tumor such as melanoma, head and neck, liver or kidney cancer.

This chain links TRBV19 with TRBJ1-2, with a weak D call TRBD1 (6 bases). Trimming took 9 bases from V and 8 from J, leaving 28 bases between them. Germline assignment: CDR1 LNHDA and CDR2 SQIVND (reference sequence). The CDR3 extends over 16 amino acids. In nucleotides, the CDR3 is TGTGCCAGCCAAACCGGGACACGGGGAGGACTGGCCGGCTACACCTTC. Translation gives CASQTGTRGGLAGYTF. Filled out from reference TRBV19 and TRBJ1-2, the complete variable domain reads DGGITQSPKYLFRKEGQNVTLSCEQNLNHDAMYWYRQDPGQGLRLIYYSQIVNDFQKGDIAEGYSVSREKKESFPLTVTSAQKNPTAFYLCASQTGTRGGLAGYTFGSGTRLTVV.

The chain recombines TRBV27 with TRBJ2-7; 7 positions match TRBD2. Germline CDR1 is MNHEY and CDR2 is SMNVEV (reference sequence). The CDR3 is 15 residues long. V was pared by 3 bases and J by 1 base, with 6 bases of the junction left unmatched. For the CDR3, the DNA is TGTGCCAGCAGTTTCTGGGGGACTACTTCCTACGAGCAGTACTTC. Its protein is CASSFWGTTSYEQYF.

In its sample, this clone was seen a few times. V and J are TRBV7-9 and TRBJ1-2; no clear D. With 5 bases removed from V and 4 bases from J, the gap between germline ends came to 8 bases. CDR3 length equals 12 residues. The germline V gene encodes CDR1 SEHNR and CDR2 FQNEAQ (reference sequence). CDR3 DNA sequence: TGTGCCAGCAGCCCGGAGGTCTATGGCTACACCTTC. Encoded protein: CASSPEVYGYTF.

Written as DNA, the CDR3 is TGTGCCAGTAGTCTGCTAGGGTCCCACGAGCAGTACTTC. Its translation: CASSLLGSHEQYF. This sequence joins TRBV19 and TRBJ2-7; unclear D gene. Trimming took 5 bases from V and 5 from J, leaving 13 bases between them. The CDR3 length is 13 residues. In germline, CDR1 is LNHDA, CDR2 SQIVND (reference sequence). Using reference TRBV19 and TRBJ2-7 for the parts outside the CDR3, the full variable domain is DGGITQSPKYLFRKEGQNVTLSCEQNLNHDAMYWYRQDPGQGLRLIYYSQIVNDFQKGDIAEGYSVSREKKESFPLTVTSAQKNPTAFYLCASSLLGSHEQYFGPGTRLTVT.

This chain uses TRBV11-2 with TRBJ2-1; D is unclear. With 3 bases removed from V and 5 bases from J, the gap between germline ends came to 14 bases. The CDR3 spans 15 residues. CDR1 and CDR2 from the germline V gene are SGHAT and FQNNGV. CDR3 bases: TGTGCCAGCAGCTTCGGTGATCGCCGCAACAATGAGCAGTTCTTC. It encodes CASSFGDRRNNEQFF.

The J gene is TRBJ2-1, the V gene TRBV5-1; D is unresolved. The CDR3 contains 15 residues. V lost 0 bases and J 2 bases, leaving 9 bases between the germline ends. CDR1 and CDR2 from the germline V gene are SGHRS and YFSETQ. The CDR3 region is CASSLEGVPYNEQFF. In DNA form, the CDR3 reads TGCGCCAGCAGCTTGGAAGGAGTTCCCTACAATGAGCAGTTCTTC. Using reference TRBV5-1 and TRBJ2-1 for the parts outside the CDR3, the full variable domain is KAGVTQTPRYLIKTRGQQVTLSCSPISGHRSVSWYQQTPGQGLQFLFEYFSETQRNKGNFPGRFSGRQFSNSRSEMNVSTLELGDSALYLCASSLEGVPYNEQFFGPGTRLTVL.

The rearrangement uses TRBV12-5 and TRBJ2-3, with a possible D match to TRBD1 (5 bases). V lost 1 base and J lost 4, with 15 bases in between. This CDR3 region has 16 residues. Germline loops: CDR1 LGHNT, CDR2 FRNRAP. This CDR3 reads CASGLALSRGADTQYF. CDR3 coding DNA: TGTGCTAGTGGTTTGGCGCTTAGTAGGGGCGCAGATACGCAGTATTTT. Together with reference TRBV12-5 and TRBJ2-3, the CDR3 gives the full variable domain: DARVTQTPRHKVTEMGQEVTMRCQPILGHNTVFWYRQTMMQGLELLAYFRNRAPLDDSGMPKDRFSAEMPDATLATLKIQPSEPRDSAVYFCASGLALSRGADTQYFGPGTRLTVL.

The chain links TRBV9 to TRBJ2-5; D gene uncertain. V lost 0 bases, J lost 5 bases, and 8 bases lay in between. The CDR3 extends over 13 amino acids. CDR1 and CDR2 from the germline V gene are SGDLS and YYNGEE. The CDR3 region has the DNA TGTGCCAGCAGCGTAGTCTTTGGGGAGACCCAGTACTTC. Translation gives CASSVVFGETQYF.

The rearrangement links TRBV4-3 to TRBJ1-1; weak D call: TRBD1 (5 bases). With 1 base removed from V and 1 base from J, the gap between germline ends came to 16 bases. This CDR3 contains 17 residues. Looked up from germline, CDR1 is LGHNA and CDR2 is YSLEER. CDR3: CASSQGKGRASNTEAFF. In DNA form, the CDR3 reads TGCGCCAGCAGCCAAGGTAAGGGGAGAGCCTCGAACACTGAAGCTTTCTTT.

The chain has TRBV2 and TRBJ1-4, with unresolved D. The CDR3 has 13 amino acids. V was trimmed by 6 bases and J by 3 bases, leaving 8 bases between them. Looked up from germline, CDR1 is SNHLY and CDR2 is FYNNEI. CDR3 sequence: CASRRGANEKLFF. CDR3 sequence (DNA): TGTGCCAGCAGACGCGGGGCTAATGAAAAACTGTTTTTT. Supplemented by reference TRBV2 and TRBJ1-4, the full variable domain reads EPEVTQTPSHQVTQMGQEVILRCVPISNHLYFYWYRQILGQKVEFLVSFYNNEISEKSEIFDDQFSVERPDGSNFTLKIRSTKLEDSAMYFCASRRGANEKLFFGSGTQLSVL.

The sample holds a few counts of this clone. J is TRBJ1-1 and V is TRBV7-2; D call uncertain. Deletions cut 5 bases from V and 2 bases from J, with 12 bases between. Germline V gene sequence: CDR1 SGHTA, CDR2 FQGNSA. The CDR3 extends over 14 amino acids. The CDR3 region is CASSPLRVNTEAFF. CDR3 in DNA: TGTGCCAGCAGCCCCCTCCGGGTAAACACTGAAGCTTTCTTT.

This sequence joins TRBV29-1 and TRBJ2-7; D not resolved. Trimming shortened V by 7 bases and J by 0 bases, and 10 bases separated the two germline ends. The CDR3 has 12 amino acids. The germline CDR1 and CDR2 sequences are SQVTM and ANQGSEA. The CDR3 here is CSARTASYEQYF. CDR3 nucleotides: TGCAGCGCCCGGACGGCCTCCTACGAGCAGTACTTC.

This sequence joins TRBV5-1 and TRBJ1-1; 8 positions match TRBD1. After removal of 4 bases from V and 4 bases from J, the junction contained 6 bases not matched to a gene. The CDR3 runs 14 residues. Germline V lookup: CDR1 SGHRS, CDR2 YFSETQ. CDR3 bases: TGCGCCAGCAGCACCCGGACAGGGACCACTGAAGCTTTCTTT. Translated: CASSTRTGTTEAFF.

This clone was seen a few times. The J gene is TRBJ1-4, the V gene TRBV6-1; D is ambiguous. The V gene's germline CDR1 is MNHNS and CDR2 SASEGT. The CDR3 has 21 amino acids. Trimming took off 2 bases at V and 8 bases at J, with 33 bases between the two ends. The CDR3 loop reads CASSEFYGDSVNLRSREKLFF. CDR3 DNA: TGTGCCAGCAGTGAATTTTATGGTGATTCTGTGAACCTAAGGTCGAGGGAAAAACTGTTTTTT.

The J gene is TRBJ2-3, the V gene TRBV28, with D hard to call. In germline, CDR1 is MDHEN, CDR2 SYDVKM. V was pared by 2 bases and J by 0 bases, with 9 bases between. The CDR3 extends over 15 amino acids. This CDR3 is CASSLEGWSTDTQYF. CDR3 sequence (DNA): TGTGCCAGCAGTTTAGAAGGGTGGAGCACAGATACGCAGTATTTT. Full variable domain (outside the CDR3, taken from reference TRBV28 and TRBJ2-3): DVKVTQSSRYLVKRTGEKVFLECVQDMDHENMFWYRQDPGLGLRLIYFSYDVKMKEKGDIPEGYSVSREKKERFSLILESASTNQTSMYLCASSLEGWSTDTQYFGPGTRLTVL.

This clone occurred once. The chain is built from TRBV2 and TRBJ2-5; D is unresolved. CDR3 length: 14 amino acids. Germline CDR1 and CDR2: SNHLY and FYNNEI. V was shortened by 1 base and J by 2 bases, with 8 bases between the two germline ends. Here the CDR3 DNA reads TGTGCCAGCAGTGAAGGGTCATTACAAGAGACCCAGTACTTC. Its translation: CASSEGSLQETQYF. Drawing the rest from reference TRBV2 and TRBJ2-5, the complete variable domain is EPEVTQTPSHQVTQMGQEVILRCVPISNHLYFYWYRQILGQKVEFLVSFYNNEISEKSEIFDDQFSVERPDGSNFTLKIRSTKLEDSAMYFCASSEGSLQETQYFGPGTRLLVL.

This clone is categorized as medium-sized. This chain uses TRBV6-6 with TRBJ2-7; D is unresolved. Germline V gene lookup returns CDR1 MNHNY and CDR2 SVGAGI (reference sequence). The CDR3 consists of 11 residues. Trimming took off 5 bases at V and 6 bases at J, with 8 bases between the two ends. CDR3 loop: CASSIVTEQYF. CDR3 in DNA: TGTGCCAGCAGTATAGTTACCGAGCAGTACTTC.

This rearrangement joins TRBV4-1 to TRBJ1-2; the D gene is possibly TRBD1 (5 bases). Germline V gene sequence: CDR1 MGHRA, CDR2 YSYEKL. The CDR3 is 15 amino acids. The V end was cut by 2 bases, the J end by 2 bases, with 12 bases between. The CDR3: CASSQPQAINYGYTF. The CDR3, as DNA: TGCGCCAGCAGCCAACCACAGGCTATAAACTATGGCTACACCTTC.

This chain links TRBV5-4 with TRBJ1-3; D ambiguous. V gave up 4 bases and J gave up 1 base, with 12 bases separating them. The V gene's germline CDR1 is SGHNT and CDR2 YYREEE (reference sequence). The CDR3 has 15 residues. Written as DNA, the CDR3 is TGTGCCAGCAGCCCGGACCTCCAGTCTGGAAACACCATATATTTT. This sequence encodes CASSPDLQSGNTIYF.

The chain links TRBV5-1 to TRBJ1-1; no firm D call. Germline V gives CDR1 SGHRS, CDR2 YFSETQ. Deletions cut 0 bases from V and 1 base from J, with 16 bases between. The CDR3 loop spans 17 amino acids. The DNA of the CDR3 is TGCGCCAGCAGCTTGGTTGGTGCAGGCGGAAGGAACACTGAAGCTTTCTTT. Translating it yields CASSLVGAGGRNTEAFF.